The 13 T cell receptor beta chains given below trace back to one sample, sequenced in a study of vaccination effects on CD4 cells after COVID-19. The ViraFEST assay expanded antigen-specific CD4+ T cells with viral peptide pools before sequencing. Having been cultured for approximately ten days, the cells underwent CD4+ T cell isolation. Each participant was administered two doses of either the BNT162b2 or the mRNA-1273 vaccine. Generated by immunoSEQ multiplex PCR, the TCRdb table keeps only in-frame clones and is missing some. Altogether under 80,000 clones are present, 76% being singletons, with the ten largest covering more than 0.9%. No cognate antigen is known for these TCRs. The sequences come from CD4+ T cells from PBMCs cultured with HCoV-OC43 spike peptides, collected after COVID-19 vaccination. Subset reported: HCoV-OC43 spike overlapping peptide pool stimulation. The receptors originated from a human donor who received a COVID-19 vaccine.

The chain uses TRBV10-2 and TRBJ2-5, with 10 bases fitting TRBD1. Germline lookup yields CDR1 WSHSY and CDR2 SAAADI. Trimming took 8 bases from V and 3 from J; bases not matched to a gene: 12. The CDR3 runs 16 residues. CDR3 residues: CASGTYYGTGEETQYF. Here the CDR3 DNA reads TGCGCCAGCGGAACGTATTATGGGACAGGGGAAGAGACCCAGTACTTC.

The chain uses TRBV7-9 and TRBJ1-5; D perhaps matches TRBD1 (5 bases). With 2 bases removed from V and 0 bases from J, the gap between germline ends came to 14 bases. Germline assignment: CDR1 SEHNR and CDR2 FQNEAQ (reference sequence). The CDR3 runs 17 residues. CDR3 nucleotides: TGTGCCAGCAGCTTACCCGGGGGATTTTATAGCAATCAGCCCCAGCATTTT. This encodes CASSLPGGFYSNQPQHF.

This clone was seen only a few times. The J gene is TRBJ1-5, the V gene TRBV5-1, with D perhaps matching TRBD1 (5 bases). Trimming shortened V by 0 bases and J by 7 bases, and 11 bases separated the two germline ends. Germline V gene lookup returns CDR1 SGHRS and CDR2 YFSETQ. This CDR3 is 14 amino acids long. CDR3 nucleotide sequence: TGCGCCAGCAGCTTGGGACCAGGGCAACAGCCCCAGCATTTT. This sequence encodes CASSLGPGQQPQHF.

V is TRBV10-2 and J is TRBJ1-4; no firm D call. The CDR3 extends over 12 amino acids. Trimming left V 8 bases short and J 8 bases short, with 12 bases between. The V gene's germline CDR1 is WSHSY and CDR2 SAAADI. Here the CDR3 DNA reads TGCGCCAGCGCCTCCTCTGAGGAAAAACTGTTTTTT. Its translation is CASASSEEKLFF.

The chain links TRBV20-1 to TRBJ1-2, with D perhaps TRBD1 (6 bases). Trimming pared 5 bases from V and 6 bases from J, leaving 10 bases between. Germline CDR1 DFQATT, CDR2 SNEGSKA (reference sequence). The CDR3 runs 11 residues. CDR3 loop: CSAPGADGYTF. In DNA, the CDR3 is TGCAGTGCTCCAGGGGCTGATGGCTACACCTTC.

This clone was seen once. The V gene is TRBV10-2, the J gene TRBJ2-2; TRBD2 agrees at 14 bases. Germline V gives CDR1 WSHSY, CDR2 SAAADI. Trimming cost V 6 bases and J 5 bases; bases outside gene matches: 8. The CDR3 loop spans 17 amino acids. The CDR3 DNA reads TGCGCCAGCAGATCGACTAGCGGGGGGGCTGGGACCGGGGAGCTGTTTTTT. The encoded protein is CASRSTSGGAGTGELFF.

This clone was seen once. The chain carries TRBV10-3 and TRBJ2-7; no firm D call. Trimming took 0 bases from V and 3 from J, leaving 6 bases between them. The CDR3 is 13 amino acids. Germline V gene data show CDR1 as ENHRY and CDR2 as SYGVKD. The chain's CDR3 is CAISESGDYEQYV. As DNA, the CDR3 is TGTGCCATCAGTGAGTCTGGGGACTACGAGCAGTACGTC.

V gene TRBV5-1 combines with J gene TRBJ1-2; D is unclear. This CDR3 has 15 residues. Germline CDR1 reads SGHRS; CDR2 reads YFSETQ. Trimming pared 4 bases from V and 4 bases from J, leaving 17 bases between. CDR3 loop: CASSLEGGTPYGYTF. In DNA form, the CDR3 reads TGCGCCAGCAGCCTGGAGGGTGGTACACCCTATGGCTACACCTTC. Based on the CDR3 plus reference TRBV5-1 and TRBJ1-2, the full variable domain is KAGVTQTPRYLIKTRGQQVTLSCSPISGHRSVSWYQQTPGQGLQFLFEYFSETQRNKGNFPGRFSGRQFSNSRSEMNVSTLELGDSALYLCASSLEGGTPYGYTFGSGTRLTVV.

This chain connects TRBV4-1 to TRBJ2-7; 16 positions agree with TRBD2. V was clipped by 0 bases and J by 5 bases; unmatched bases: 4. The CDR3 runs 17 residues. Germline values: CDR1 MGHRA, CDR2 YSYEKL. The CDR3 sequence is CASSQDKGLAGGNEQYV. The CDR3 region has the DNA TGCGCCAGCAGCCAAGATAAGGGACTAGCGGGGGGGAACGAGCAGTACGTC.

The V and J genes are TRBV6-5 and TRBJ2-7; D remains unclear. Germline-derived CDR1 and CDR2 are MNHEY and SVGAGI. This CDR3 region has 13 residues. V dropped 6 bases and J dropped 1 base, with 10 bases sitting between them. CDR3 in DNA: TGTGCCAGCAGAAGGATGGGATCCTACGAGCAGTACGTC. This codes for CASRRMGSYEQYV.

With regard to this clone: Mismatch with germline at one junction end may stem from a read error. This chain links TRBV4-1 with TRBJ1-4; no clear D gene. Germline V gives CDR1 MGHRA, CDR2 YSYEKL. The CDR3 length is 15 residues. CDR3 sequence: CASSQGRGINEKLFF. CDR3 coding DNA: TGCGCCAGCAGTCAAGGTAGAGGCATAAATGAAAAACTGTTTTTT.

This clone came up a few times. CDR3 coding DNA: TGTGCCAGCAGTCTCCATGGACCGAACACTGAAGCTTTCTTT. It specifies CASSLHGPNTEAFF. This sequence joins TRBV2 and TRBJ1-1, with D hard to call. The CDR3 is 14 amino acids. Germline CDR1 is SNHLY and CDR2 is FYNNEI. Trimming stripped 5 bases from V and 1 base from J, with 11 bases between.

This rearrangement joins TRBV19 to TRBJ1-4, with TRBD1 as a possible D gene (5 bases). Trimming took off 6 bases at V and 5 bases at J, with 19 bases between the two ends. The CDR3 spans 16 residues. The germline V gene encodes CDR1 LNHDA and CDR2 SQIVND (reference sequence). Here the CDR3 reads CASSALGADQNEKLFF. DNA for the CDR3: TGTGCCAGTAGCGCCCTCGGGGCAGATCAAAATGAAAAACTGTTTTTT.